This TCR beta chain was found in a study of CD8+CD57+ T cells in acquired aplastic anemia. General study points: The study identified 25 to 30 CD8+ CDR3 sequences shared by patients and controls. Patients showed no significant difference from controls in CD8+ Simpson's diversity.

V was cut by 7 bases and J by 5 bases, with 21 bases left in between. The CDR3 is 16 residues long. Germline loops: CDR1 SGHTA, CDR2 FQGNSA. Patients who underwent sequencing had shown CD8+CD57+ cell expansion by flow cytometry. No therapy was given to patients before blood sampling. Both TCR beta VDJ combination and CDR3 sequence profiling were carried out. Genomic DNA was the template for this profiling. In TCRdb, the reads were re-called with MiXCR into one record per CDR3 protein. The sample lists some 150,000 distinct CDR3 sequences; roughly 48% were seen once. In this sample, this clonotype turned up many times. Its target is not known.

This TCR derives from a human donor with aplastic anemia. Sequencing was done on a sample of sorted CD4+, CD8+, or CD8+CD57+ T cells (not recorded which) from PBMCs. The V call is TRBV7-2, the J call TRBJ2-1; D might be TRBD2 (7 bases). The CDR3 protein is CASTPGRGLGNNEQFF. Here the CDR3 DNA reads TGTGCCAGCACCCCCGGGCGGGGGCTTGGAAACAATGAGCAGTTCTTC.